These 28 T cell receptor beta chains were all obtained from the same sample, sequenced in a study of OX40 agonist ivuxolimab in advanced cancers. Repertoires were generated with immunoSEQ multiplex PCR, while TCRdb's copy carries only in-frame clones and drops some. The data contain over 55,000 clones, roughly 90% of them singletons. Sequencing was performed on CD4+ or CD8+ T cells sorted from blood, taken in a trial of the OX40 agonist ivuxolimab. The receptors derive from an adult with an advanced solid tumor such as melanoma, head and neck, liver or kidney cancer.

The chain links TRBV13 to TRBJ2-3; maybe TRBD2 (6 bases). Germline V gene lookup returns CDR1 PRHDT and CDR2 FYEKMQ (reference sequence). Trimming cost V 5 bases and J 2 bases, with 11 bases left between them. The CDR3 spans 14 residues. DNA for the CDR3: TGTGCCAGCAGCAGGGAGGTGGCCACAGATACGCAGTATTTT. Translating it yields CASSREVATDTQYF.

This sequence joins TRBV6-5 and TRBJ1-2; a weak D match, TRBD1 (5 bases). The CDR3 totals 15 residues. CDR1 MNHEY and CDR2 SVGAGI come from the germline V gene. Trimming removed 9 bases at V and 5 bases at J, with 22 bases between. The CDR3 here is CASLERGKRGYGYTF. CDR3 DNA: TGTGCCAGTTTGGAGAGGGGTAAAAGGGGATATGGCTACACCTTC.

This clone was detected a few times. The J gene is TRBJ1-5, the V gene TRBV28, with D maybe TRBD1 (5 bases). From germline, CDR1 is MDHEN and CDR2 SYDVKM. V lost 2 bases and J 9 bases, leaving 17 bases between the germline ends. The CDR3 length is 15 residues. CDR3 region: CASSLMQGPGRPQHF. The CDR3, as DNA: TGTGCCAGCAGTTTAATGCAGGGCCCGGGGAGGCCCCAGCATTTT.

This clone was counted a single time. V gene TRBV7-9 combines with J gene TRBJ1-1; D is perhaps TRBD1 (5 bases). Trimming took 0 bases from V and 4 from J, leaving 12 bases between them. CDR1 SEHNR and CDR2 FQNEAQ come from the germline V gene (reference sequence). The CDR3 is 15 amino acids. In nucleotides, the CDR3 is TGTGCCAGCAGCTTAGCGGCGGGGGTTGGCACTGAAGCTTTCTTT. It translates to CASSLAAGVGTEAFF.

This chain uses TRBV2 with TRBJ2-3; perhaps D is TRBD1 or TRBD2 (5 bases each). The germline V and J ends were trimmed by 4 bases and 1 base, with 12 bases remaining between them. The CDR3 spans 15 residues. CDR1 is SNHLY, CDR2 FYNNEI, per germline. CDR3 nucleotides: TGTGCCAGCAGTGCCGCAGGGAGTGGCACAGATACGCAGTATTTT. Translated, it gives CASSAAGSGTDTQYF.

The chain recombines TRBV19 with TRBJ2-2; no clear D gene. This CDR3 is built from 12 residues. Germline lookup yields CDR1 LNHDA and CDR2 SQIVND (reference sequence). V lost 3 bases and J 6 bases, leaving 5 bases between the germline ends. The CDR3 loop reads CASSMMAGELFF. CDR3 DNA sequence: TGTGCCAGTAGTATGATGGCCGGGGAGCTGTTTTTT.

V and J are TRBV5-4 and TRBJ1-2; 11 nucleotides align to TRBD1. Per the germline V gene, CDR1 is SGHNT and CDR2 is YYREEE (reference sequence). The length of the CDR3 is 15 residues. V shed 3 bases, J shed 5 bases, and the junction held 6 bases outside the gene matches. As DNA, the CDR3 is TGTGCCAGCAGCTACGGACAGGGGGCTGGGTATGGCTACACCTTC. The encoded protein is CASSYGQGAGYGYTF.

The J gene is TRBJ1-6, the V gene TRBV21-1. TRBV21-1 is reported as a pseudogene. The CDR3 spans 15 residues. The CDR3 region is CASSVTGLEDSPLHF. The CDR3 DNA reads TGTGCCAGCAGCGTCACAGGTTTGGAGGATTCACCCCTCCACTTT.

This chain uses TRBV28 with TRBJ2-5, with a possible D match to TRBD1 (6 bases). CDR1 is MDHEN, CDR2 SYDVKM, per germline. The CDR3 sequence is 15 residues long. The V and J ends lost 2 bases and 5 bases respectively, with 15 bases between them. This CDR3 is CASSLGGRGEETQYF. The CDR3 nucleotides are TGTGCCAGCAGTTTAGGCGGCAGGGGAGAGGAGACCCAGTACTTC.

The V and J genes are TRBV6-1 and TRBJ2-1, with D unresolved. The CDR3 has 10 residues. Germline lookup yields CDR1 MNHNS and CDR2 SASEGT. Trimming cost V 6 bases and J 10 bases, with 7 bases left between them. The CDR3 region has the DNA TGTGCCAGCAGGGCGGCGGAGCAGTTCTTC. Protein product: CASRAAEQFF.

The rearrangement links TRBV27 to TRBJ1-2; a weak D match, TRBD1 (6 bases). V lost 4 bases and J lost 8, with 17 bases in between. This CDR3 is 14 amino acids long. Germline V gives CDR1 MNHEY, CDR2 SMNVEV (reference sequence). The CDR3 loop reads CASSSPGQLWGYTF. The CDR3 coding sequence is TGTGCCAGCAGTTCCCCCGGACAGCTGTGGGGCTACACCTTC.

The chain has TRBV6-1 and TRBJ1-4, with D perhaps TRBD1 (5 bases). This CDR3 comprises 16 residues. Per the germline V gene, CDR1 is MNHNS and CDR2 is SASEGT. Trimming pared 3 bases from V and 4 bases from J, leaving 15 bases between. The CDR3 reads CASSDVRTGLNEKLFF. The DNA for the CDR3 is TGTGCCAGCAGTGACGTTCGAACAGGACTTAATGAAAAACTGTTTTTT.

The rearrangement links TRBV9 to TRBJ1-2; 8 bases agree with TRBD1. Germline V gives CDR1 SGDLS, CDR2 YYNGEE. This CDR3 has 14 amino acids. J gave up 3 bases and V 3 bases, and 4 bases lay outside the gene matches. The CDR3 DNA reads as TGTGCCAGCAGCGGGGGGGACAGGCACTATGGCTACACCTTC. Translating it yields CASSGGDRHYGYTF.

In nucleotides, the CDR3 is TGTGCCTGGAGTCGGGGCGGGGGTTTCACCGGGGAGCTGTTTTTT. Its translation is CAWSRGGGFTGELFF. The chain uses TRBV30 and TRBJ2-2, with 7 positions matching TRBD2. V shed 2 bases, J shed 4 bases, and the junction held 7 bases outside the gene matches. The CDR3 loop spans 15 amino acids. Germline V CDR1 and CDR2: GTSNPN, SVGIG (reference sequence).

This chain joins TRBV30 and TRBJ1-4, with TRBD1 identical over 9 bases. The V segment lost 3 bases and the J segment 3 bases; nucleotides outside the gene matches: 14. This CDR3 contains 18 residues. Germline-derived CDR1 and CDR2 are GTSNPN and SVGIG (reference sequence). The CDR3 loop reads CAWRRPGQGLSANEKLFF. CDR3 nucleotide sequence: TGTGCCTGGAGGCGGCCGGGACAGGGACTATCGGCTAATGAAAAACTGTTTTTT.

V and J are TRBV28 and TRBJ2-5; D gene uncertain. Near its end, the DNA agrees better with TRBJ2-7, so the J call may be wrong. The V gene's germline CDR1 is MDHEN and CDR2 SYDVKM. The CDR3 extends over 14 amino acids. The CDR3 sequence is CASSLHTVSYEQYF. Written as DNA, the CDR3 is TGTGCCAGCAGTTTACATACAGTCTCCTACGAGCAGTACTTC.

V and J are TRBV2 and TRBJ1-4; 7 nucleotides align to TRBD1. CDR1 and CDR2 from the germline V gene are SNHLY and FYNNEI. This CDR3 region has 15 residues. V lost 6 bases and J lost 5; bases outside the gene matches: 9. In DNA form, the CDR3 reads TGTGCCAGCAGCCGAAATGACAGGGCGAATGAAAAACTGTTTTTT. As protein: CASSRNDRANEKLFF.

The rearrangement joins TRBV7-6 to TRBJ1-2, with D possibly matching TRBD1 (6 bases). Trimming pared 1 base from V and 8 bases from J, leaving 23 bases between. The CDR3 runs to 17 residues. Per germline, CDR1 SGHVS and CDR2 FNYEAQ. CDR3 in amino acids: CASSLGPLLTGASGYTF. The CDR3 DNA reads as TGTGCCAGCAGCTTAGGGCCCTTATTGACAGGCGCTAGCGGCTACACCTTC.

The table lists this clone with a count of one. The gene calls are TRBV11-2 and TRBJ2-7; D uncertain. This CDR3 spans 11 amino acids. Trimming took off 1 base at V and 5 bases at J, with 3 bases between the two ends. Germline CDR1 is SGHAT and CDR2 is FQNNGV. CDR3 bases: TGTGCCAGCAGCTTAGTTAACGAGCAGTACTTC. This encodes CASSLVNEQYF.

The chain employs TRBV5-8 and TRBJ1-1, with D unclear. V was clipped by 3 bases and J by 6 bases, with 12 bases between them. The CDR3 is made up of 13 amino acids. Per germline, CDR1 SGHTS and CDR2 YDEGEE. DNA of the CDR3: TGTGCCAGCAGCTGGAGTAGGGAGTCTGAAGCTTTCTTT. This translates into CASSWSRESEAFF.

This clone was recorded only once. The CDR3 reads CASSQGVRTGGRGEQYF. The CDR3 DNA reads as TGCGCCAGCAGCCAAGGGGTCAGGACAGGGGGCCGGGGCGAGCAGTACTTC. V usage is TRBV4-3 and J usage is TRBJ2-7; 11 bases map to TRBD1. Germline values: CDR1 LGHNA, CDR2 YSLEER. The CDR3 contains 17 residues. The V and J ends lost 1 base and 6 bases, in that order; junction bases with no gene match: 11.

This chain joins TRBV4-1 and TRBJ1-3; D not resolved. The CDR3 contains 14 residues. Deletions cut 6 bases from V and 2 bases from J, with 11 bases between. Germline V gene data show CDR1 as MGHRA and CDR2 as YSYEKL. The CDR3 protein is CASSYDLTGNTIYF. CDR3 in DNA: TGCGCCAGCAGTTACGATTTAACTGGAAACACCATATATTTT.

The chain uses TRBV5-1 and TRBJ1-1; D remains ambiguous. Trimming removed 3 bases from V and 1 base from J, with 10 bases in between. Germline CDR1 and CDR2: SGHRS and YFSETQ. The CDR3 sequence is 14 residues long. Written as DNA, the CDR3 is TGCGCCAGCAGCTCCTTGGGAGGGAACACTGAAGCTTTCTTT. Its protein product is CASSSLGGNTEAFF.

The chain recombines TRBV7-2 with TRBJ2-1; no clear D. Germline lookup yields CDR1 SGHTA and CDR2 FQGNSA. This CDR3 is 13 amino acids long. V was clipped by 4 bases and J by 1 base, with 5 bases between them. The CDR3 DNA follows: TGTGCCAGCAGCTCCCCTTCCTACAATGAGCAGTTCTTC. Amino acids: CASSSPSYNEQFF.

The chain uses TRBV11-2 and TRBJ2-3; D may be TRBD1 (5 bases). The germline V and J ends were trimmed by 0 bases and 8 bases, with 6 bases remaining between them. Germline assignment: CDR1 SGHAT and CDR2 FQNNGV. This CDR3 has 12 amino acids. CDR3 sequence: CASSLEGVTQYF. The CDR3 DNA reads TGTGCCAGCAGCTTAGAAGGGGTTACGCAGTATTTT.

The chain recombines TRBV6-1 with TRBJ1-5, with a weak D call TRBD1 (5 bases). The CDR3 has 13 residues. Per germline, CDR1 MNHNS and CDR2 SASEGT. Trimming removed 10 bases at V and 1 base at J, with 11 bases between. The CDR3 reads CANLRDSNQPQHF. For the CDR3, the DNA is TGTGCCAACCTCCGGGACAGCAATCAGCCCCAGCATTTT.

This chain connects TRBV6-6 to TRBJ2-4; the D gene is possibly TRBD2 (5 bases). This CDR3 region has 16 residues. The germline V gene has CDR1 MNHNY and CDR2 SVGAGI (reference sequence). Trimming stripped 7 bases from V and 3 bases from J, with 19 bases between. The CDR3 region has the DNA TGTGCCAGCACCCTATTGGGAGACCTGGGCAAAAACATTCAGTACTTC. It is translated as CASTLLGDLGKNIQYF.

The chain has TRBV19 and TRBJ2-2; TRBD1 aligns across 11 bases. This CDR3 has 15 residues. Germline CDR1 reads LNHDA; CDR2 reads SQIVND (reference sequence). V shed 4 bases, J shed 3 bases, and the junction held 1 base outside the gene matches. CDR3 DNA: TGTGCCAGTAGTAGGGGACAGGGGGACACCGGGGAGCTGTTTTTT. Protein: CASSRGQGDTGELFF.